These 10 T cell receptor beta chains were sequenced from one sample in a study of response to subunit inactivated influenza vaccine. Each CDR3 protein gets one entry after TCRdb re-called the RT-PCR reads with MiXCR. The sample lists fewer than 600,000 distinct CDR3 sequences, approximately 7.3% seen once, with about an eighth in the top ten. Sequences were derived from PBMCs from blood, sampled around 25 months after vaccination. The receptors derive from a man aged 45 to 75 who received an inactivated influenza vaccine.

This clonotype was counted ten times or more. This chain connects TRBV20-1 to TRBJ1-4, with D possibly being TRBD1 (6 bases). The CDR3 loop spans 15 amino acids. V shed 6 bases and J shed 7 bases, with 21 bases lying between them. Germline V gives CDR1 DFQATT, CDR2 SNEGSKA (reference sequence). The CDR3 DNA reads as TGCAGTGCCCCCCCTGGGGGGCGTGAGAGTGAAAAACTGTTTTTT. This translates into CSAPPGGRESEKLFF.

This clonotype showed up many times. The chain recombines TRBV5-1 with TRBJ1-5, with TRBD1 matching over 10 bases. This CDR3 spans 15 amino acids. Per germline, CDR1 SGHRS and CDR2 YFSETQ. Trimming took 4 bases from V and 5 from J; bases not matched to a gene: 6. CDR3 sequence (DNA): TGCGCCAGCAGCGCCTCGGGACAGGGGTATCAGCCCCAGCATTTT. Encoded protein: CASSASGQGYQPQHF.

This clonotype was seen a few times. The V call is TRBV6-1, the J call TRBJ1-3; 8 bases match TRBD1. The CDR3 spans 17 residues. V was pared by 4 bases and J by 1 base, with 9 bases of the junction left unmatched. CDR1 is MNHNS and CDR2 is SASEGT in the germline V gene. CDR3 in amino acids: CASSVHGQGVSGNTIYF. The DNA of the CDR3 is TGTGCCAGCAGTGTTCACGGACAGGGTGTATCTGGAAACACCATATATTTT.

This clonotype appeared a few times. The CDR3 protein is CASSLIPVGGAVTDTQYF. The CDR3 DNA follows: TGCGCCAGCAGCTTGATCCCAGTTGGTGGCGCAGTCACAGATACGCAGTATTTT. The chain recombines TRBV5-1 with TRBJ2-3; D gene ambiguous. The V gene's germline CDR1 is SGHRS and CDR2 YFSETQ. The CDR3 runs to 18 residues. The ends were cut back, 1 base at V and 2 bases at J, with 20 bases in the middle. The entire variable domain, with the rest obtained from reference TRBV5-1 and TRBJ2-3, is as follows: KAGVTQTPRYLIKTRGQQVTLSCSPISGHRSVSWYQQTPGQGLQFLFEYFSETQRNKGNFPGRFSGRQFSNSRSEMNVSTLELGDSALYLCASSLIPVGGAVTDTQYFGPGTRLTVL.

The V gene is TRBV6-2 or TRBV6-3, the J gene TRBJ2-1; 8 nucleotides align to TRBD2. The germline gives CDR1 MNHEY, CDR2 SVGEGT. The CDR3 has 16 residues. J gave up 8 bases and V 6 bases, and 15 bases lay outside the gene matches. CDR3 sequence reads: CASSHEAGVTVDEQFF. In DNA, the CDR3 is TGTGCCAGCAGCCATGAAGCGGGAGTTACGGTCGATGAGCAGTTCTTC.

This clonotype was detected only a few times. The chain couples TRBV20-1 to TRBJ2-1; possibly TRBD2 for D (5 bases). CDR1 is DFQATT, CDR2 SNEGSKA, per germline (reference sequence). The CDR3 sequence is 12 residues long. V lost 3 bases to trimming and J lost 7 bases, with 10 bases between them. CDR3 sequence reads: CSASATSNEQFF. CDR3 coding DNA: TGCAGTGCTAGTGCCACTAGTAATGAGCAGTTCTTC.

This clonotype occurred a few times. V and J are TRBV6-5 and TRBJ2-5; D may be TRBD2 (6 bases). Trimming took 1 base from V and 2 from J, leaving 17 bases between them. The germline V gene encodes CDR1 MNHEY and CDR2 SVGAGI. This CDR3 spans 17 amino acids. In nucleotides, the CDR3 is TGTGCCAGCAGTTACTTCACGCCCAGGGCGGGGCAAGAGACCCAGTACTTC. This encodes CASSYFTPRAGQETQYF.

This chain links TRBV24-1 with TRBJ2-5; D is unclear. The germline V gene has CDR1 KGHDR and CDR2 SFDVKD. The V end was cut by 1 base, the J end by 5 bases, with 7 bases between. The CDR3 is 13 residues long. CDR3 loop: CATSDLAGETQYF. CDR3 nucleotides: TGTGCCACCAGTGATTTAGCTGGCGAGACCCAGTACTTC.

Ten or more counts support this clonotype. The chain couples TRBV11-2 to TRBJ2-3; D not resolved. Germline values: CDR1 SGHAT, CDR2 FQNNGV. The CDR3 consists of 15 residues. V lost 5 bases and J lost 3, with 15 bases in between. The CDR3 reads CASSQRDGSTDTQYF. In DNA, the CDR3 is TGTGCCAGCAGCCAGAGAGACGGCTCTACAGATACGCAGTATTTT.

In this sample, this clonotype turned up many times. The J gene is TRBJ1-1, the V gene TRBV12-3 or TRBV12-4; D gene uncertain. The CDR3 covers 15 residues. Trimming cost V 1 base and J 10 bases, with 19 bases left between them. In DNA, the CDR3 is TGTGCCAGCAGTTTAGGCCCCAGGACCGGCCGGGGAGCTTTCTTT. Encoded protein: CASSLGPRTGRGAFF.